This T cell receptor (beta chain) is drawn from a study of OX40 agonist ivuxolimab in advanced cancers. Patients were ruled out by autoimmune disease history or systemic immunosuppression. The CDR3 loop spans 13 amino acids. Germline V CDR1 and CDR2: GTSNPN, SVGIG (reference sequence). V lost 5 bases, J lost 7 bases, and 5 bases stayed unmatched. Only in-frame clones appear in the TCRdb table, and some are missing; sequencing was by immunoSEQ multiplex PCR. Of fewer than 15,000 clones in the sample, roughly 87% were seen once. The TCR was taken from an adult with an advanced solid tumor such as melanoma, head and neck, liver or kidney cancer. The chain carries TRBV30 and TRBJ1-6; TRBD1 matches at 7 bases. Sequenced material: CD4+ or CD8+ T cells sorted from blood, taken in a trial of the OX40 agonist ivuxolimab. CDR3 amino acids: CAWLTGWNSPLHF. CDR3 coding DNA: TGTGCCTGGCTGACAGGGTGGAATTCACCCCTCCACTTT.